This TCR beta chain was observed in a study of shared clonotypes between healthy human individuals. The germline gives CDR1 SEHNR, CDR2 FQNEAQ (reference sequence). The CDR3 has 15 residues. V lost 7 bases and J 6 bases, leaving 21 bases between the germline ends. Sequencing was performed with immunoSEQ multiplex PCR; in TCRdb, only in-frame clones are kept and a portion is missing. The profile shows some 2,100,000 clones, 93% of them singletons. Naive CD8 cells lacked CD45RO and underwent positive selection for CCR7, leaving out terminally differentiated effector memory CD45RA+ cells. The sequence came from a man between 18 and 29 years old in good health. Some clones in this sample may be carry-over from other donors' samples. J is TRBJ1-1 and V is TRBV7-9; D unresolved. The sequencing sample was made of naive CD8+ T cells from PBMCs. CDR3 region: CASIDPRGDWAEAFF. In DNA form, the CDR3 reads TGTGCCAGCATCGATCCCCGGGGTGATTGGGCTGAAGCTTTCTTT.